A single sample gave rise to the 13 T cell receptor beta chains below, sequenced in a study of graft-versus-host responses after intestinal transplantation (dated by TCRdb to the early 2020s). The library was obtained by the immunoSEQ multiplex PCR assay. TCRdb obtained this table from immuneACCESS and retained in-frame rearrangements with V and J assigned. These tables miss some clones; where compared with another copy, unresolved V genes account for less than half of the shortfall, and the remainder is unexplained. The sample includes tens of thousands of clones, with around 83% observed a single time. The ten largest account for about a sixth of the sample. These TCRs' antigens remain unknown. The time point label on this specimen signifies: cells obtained before transplantation from donor or recipient. Source: unstimulated CD8+ T cells sorted from spleen or lymph node cells, taken before intestinal transplant. The receptors originated from a human donor who received an intestinal transplant.

V is TRBV27 and J is TRBJ2-3; D is tentatively TRBD1 or TRBD2 (6 bases each). The germline V gene encodes CDR1 MNHEY and CDR2 SMNVEV (reference sequence). V gave up 2 bases and J gave up 4 bases, with 10 bases separating them. CDR3 size: 14 residues. The CDR3 reads CASSLEGGPDTQYF. The CDR3 DNA follows: TGTGCCAGCAGTTTAGAGGGGGGCCCAGATACGCAGTATTTT.

The rearrangement joins TRBV7-2 to TRBJ1-2, with D possibly matching TRBD1 (5 bases). Trimming pared 2 bases from V and 1 base from J, leaving 11 bases between. The CDR3 is made up of 15 amino acids. Germline V gene lookup returns CDR1 SGHTA and CDR2 FQGNSA. CDR3 coding DNA: TGTGCCAGCAGCTTATCGATGGGACTTAACTATGGCTACACCTTC. Translated: CASSLSMGLNYGYTF.

The chain combines TRBV2 with TRBJ2-2; 8 nucleotides align to TRBD1. V lost 2 bases to trimming and J lost 4 bases; unmatched junction nucleotides: 6. CDR3 length: 16 residues. Germline V gene sequence: CDR1 SNHLY, CDR2 FYNNEI. The CDR3, as DNA: TGTGCCAGCAGTGAACAAGGGACAGGAGTCACCGGGGAGCTGTTTTTT. This encodes CASSEQGTGVTGELFF.

As concerns this clone: In the same sample, other DNA sequences code for this CDR3. The chain uses TRBV4-1 and TRBJ2-7; possibly TRBD2 for D (5 bases). CDR3 size: 17 residues. Trimming shortened V by 4 bases and J by 5 bases, and 24 bases separated the two germline ends. Germline V gene lookup returns CDR1 MGHRA and CDR2 YSYEKL. The CDR3 sequence: CASSPTARGQFPHEQYF. CDR3 sequence (DNA): TGCGCCAGCAGCCCTACCGCCCGAGGGCAATTTCCCCACGAGCAGTACTTC.

The rearrangement links TRBV7-3 to TRBJ2-5; 7 bases map to TRBD2. Germline CDR1 SGHTA, CDR2 FQGTGA. The junction had 5 bases not matched to a gene; V was cut back by 2 bases and J by 5 bases. The CDR3 runs 14 residues. In DNA form, the CDR3 reads TGTGCCAGCAGCTTAGGCGGGGGTGCGGAGACCCAGTACTTC. Protein product: CASSLGGGAETQYF.

V usage is TRBV27 and J usage is TRBJ2-1; 11 bases line up with TRBD2. V lost 4 bases and J lost 6; bases outside the gene matches: 5. This CDR3 has 15 amino acids. Germline assignment: CDR1 MNHEY and CDR2 SMNVEV (reference sequence). CDR3 nucleotide sequence: TGTGCCAGCAGTTGGGGGACTAGCGGTGCCAATGAGCAGTTCTTC. This gives the protein CASSWGTSGANEQFF.

The J gene is TRBJ2-1, the V gene TRBV6-5; tentatively, D is TRBD1 (5 bases). Trimming removed 0 bases at V and 4 bases at J, with 10 bases between. Germline V gene sequence: CDR1 MNHEY, CDR2 SVGAGI. CDR3 length: 15 residues. DNA for the CDR3: TGTGCCAGCAGTTACTCGACAGAACATTACAATGAGCAGTTCTTC. Its protein is CASSYSTEHYNEQFF.

The chain couples TRBV6-5 to TRBJ1-5; D perhaps matches TRBD1 (6 bases). Germline assignment: CDR1 MNHEY and CDR2 SVGAGI. This CDR3 spans 15 amino acids. V lost 5 bases and J lost 0, with 11 bases in between. The CDR3 region is CASSPQGYSNQPQHF. The CDR3 DNA is TGTGCCAGCAGTCCACAGGGCTATAGCAATCAGCCCCAGCATTTT.

This rearrangement joins TRBV6-5 to TRBJ1-5, with 9 nucleotides matching TRBD1. The germline V gene encodes CDR1 MNHEY and CDR2 SVGAGI. The CDR3 totals 14 residues. V lost 4 bases and J lost 2; bases outside the gene matches: 0. The CDR3 reads CASSWDRGNQPQHF. CDR3 bases: TGTGCCAGCAGTTGGGACAGGGGCAATCAGCCCCAGCATTTT.

V and J are TRBV4-2 and TRBJ2-3; no definite D call. The CDR3 has 24 amino acids. Germline CDR1 and CDR2: LGHNA and YNFKEQ. Trimming took off 3 bases at V and 1 base at J, with 38 bases between the two ends. CDR3 loop: CASSQAFPHRLKATSRRRTDTQYF. The CDR3 DNA is TGTGCCAGCAGCCAGGCTTTCCCGCACCGACTGAAAGCGACATCGCGCCGGCGCACAGATACGCAGTATTTT.

The rearrangement joins TRBV6-5 to TRBJ2-7; tentative D call: TRBD1 (5 bases). The V and J ends lost 2 bases and 6 bases respectively, with 20 bases between them. This CDR3 region has 16 residues. CDR1 is MNHEY and CDR2 is SVGAGI in the germline V gene. This chain's CDR3 is CASSYSFLDVRAEQYF. The DNA for the CDR3 is TGTGCCAGCAGTTACAGCTTCTTAGACGTCAGGGCCGAGCAGTACTTC.

Turning to this clone: The identical CDR3 is also encoded by other nucleotide sequences in the sample. V usage is TRBV13 and J usage is TRBJ2-3; 7 bases map to TRBD1. The CDR3 has 15 residues. V gave up 6 bases and J gave up 2 bases; unmatched junction bases: 8. The germline V gene has CDR1 PRHDT and CDR2 FYEKMQ (reference sequence). The CDR3 DNA reads as TGTGCCAGCAGTTACGGGGACAGCTCCACAGATACGCAGTATTTT. It encodes CASSYGDSSTDTQYF.

The chain recombines TRBV27 with TRBJ2-5, with 12 bases identical to TRBD2. With V trimmed by 3 bases and J by 5 bases, 7 bases remained unmatched. Germline CDR1 is MNHEY and CDR2 is SMNVEV (reference sequence). This CDR3 region has 16 residues. CDR3: CASSFLAGGPFETQYF. The CDR3 DNA sequence: TGTGCCAGCAGTTTTCTAGCGGGAGGGCCTTTTGAGACCCAGTACTTC.